The 12 T cell receptor beta chains reported below all come from one sample, sequenced in a study of OX40 agonist ivuxolimab in advanced cancers. This table comes from immunoSEQ multiplex PCR, and its TCRdb copy is limited to in-frame clones, with some not included. The sample shows 20,000 to 30,000 clones, roughly three quarters of them seen only once. Sequences were derived from CD4+ or CD8+ T cells sorted from blood, sampled in a trial of the OX40 agonist ivuxolimab. The origin of the receptors is an adult with an advanced solid tumor such as melanoma, head and neck, liver or kidney cancer.

The chain combines TRBV9 with TRBJ2-1; the D is unclear. This CDR3 spans 15 amino acids. Trimming removed 2 bases from V and 2 bases from J, with 11 bases in between. Germline CDR1 and CDR2: SGDLS and YYNGEE. CDR3 protein: CASSVIAAPYNEQFF. The CDR3 DNA reads as TGTGCCAGCAGCGTCATAGCTGCCCCCTACAATGAGCAGTTCTTC.

The chain is built from TRBV6-6 and TRBJ2-2; the D is unclear. CDR1 is MNHNY and CDR2 is SVGAGI in the germline V gene (reference sequence). The CDR3 runs to 14 residues. V was pared by 2 bases and J by 6 bases, with 10 bases between. The CDR3 DNA is TGTGCCAGCAGTTACGCCCGCGTAGCCGGGGAGCTGTTTTTT. It is translated as CASSYARVAGELFF.

The chain employs TRBV29-1 and TRBJ2-1; 7 nucleotides line up with TRBD2. V was pared by 1 base and J by 8 bases, with 5 bases of the junction left unmatched. The germline gives CDR1 SQVTM, CDR2 ANQGSEA. The CDR3 loop spans 13 amino acids. The CDR3 here is CSVEATSFHEQFF. As DNA, the CDR3 is TGCAGCGTTGAAGCGACTAGCTTTCATGAGCAGTTCTTC.

This clone was counted once. The V gene is TRBV19, the J gene TRBJ2-2, with D perhaps TRBD1 (5 bases). CDR1 LNHDA and CDR2 SQIVND come from the germline V gene (reference sequence). The CDR3 runs to 13 residues. V lost 6 bases to trimming and J lost 4 bases, with 9 bases between them. CDR3 sequence reads: CASRDIATGELFF. DNA of the CDR3: TGTGCCAGTAGGGACATAGCCACCGGGGAGCTGTTTTTT.

The genes are TRBV4-3 and TRBJ2-1; D is tentatively TRBD1 or TRBD2 (6 bases each). The V gene lost 3 bases and the J gene lost 6 bases, with 15 bases spanning the gap. Per germline, CDR1 LGHNA and CDR2 YSLEER. The CDR3 has 15 amino acids. The CDR3: CASSQTPGASNEQFF. In DNA form, the CDR3 reads TGCGCCAGCAGCCAGACCCCGGGGGCGAGCAATGAGCAGTTCTTC.

The chain uses TRBV13 and TRBJ2-7, with D maybe TRBD2 (6 bases). The V end was cut by 5 bases, the J end by 0 bases, with 23 bases between. The length of the CDR3 is 18 residues. The germline gives CDR1 PRHDT, CDR2 FYEKMQ (reference sequence). CDR3 sequence: CASSQSSGSGSSSYEQYF. The CDR3 bases are TGTGCCAGCAGCCAATCGTCGGGGAGCGGGTCCAGCTCCTACGAGCAGTACTTC.

The CDR3 here is CASSRLSNTGELFF. CDR3 sequence (DNA): TGTGCCAGCAGCCGACTCTCGAACACCGGGGAGCTGTTTTTT. The chain is built from TRBV4-2 and TRBJ2-2; no reliable D call. CDR1 and CDR2 (germline): LGHNA, YNFKEQ. The length of the CDR3 is 14 residues. With 4 bases removed from V and 0 bases from J, the gap between germline ends came to 6 bases.

In regard to this clone: At one end, the junction sequence differs from germline, possibly due to a read error. J is TRBJ2-7 and V is TRBV5-4; D unresolved. The CDR3 has 15 residues. Germline values: CDR1 SGHNT, CDR2 YYREEE (reference sequence). The CDR3 loop reads CASSQDYSSSYEQYF. The DNA of the CDR3 is TGCGCCAGCAGCCAAGATTACAGTAGCTCCTACGAGCAGTACTTC.

The chain links TRBV7-9 to TRBJ2-5; D is perhaps TRBD2 (6 bases). The CDR3 is 12 residues long. V was shortened by 6 bases and J by 12 bases, with 17 bases between the two germline ends. CDR1 and CDR2 (germline): SEHNR, FQNEAQ (reference sequence). CDR3 amino acids: CASSLPGLDEYF. CDR3 in DNA: TGTGCCAGCAGTCTCCCGGGACTTGACGAGTACTTC.

V and J are TRBV5-8 and TRBJ2-1; perhaps TRBD2 as D (5 bases). Germline CDR1 and CDR2: SGHTS and YDEGEE. Trimming removed 0 bases at V and 9 bases at J, with 10 bases between. This CDR3 region has 13 residues. This CDR3 reads CASSLGWLAEQFF. CDR3 in DNA: TGTGCCAGCAGCTTGGGTTGGCTAGCTGAGCAGTTCTTC.

The chain's CDR3 is CASLQHTGELFF. CDR3 bases: TGTGCCAGTCTCCAGCACACCGGGGAGCTGTTTTTT. The J gene is TRBJ2-2, the V gene TRBV19; D ambiguous. CDR3 length: 12 amino acids. Trimming shortened V by 8 bases and J by 3 bases, and 7 bases separated the two germline ends. CDR1 is LNHDA, CDR2 SQIVND, per germline (reference sequence).

This chain uses TRBV4-1 with TRBJ2-7, with D uncertain. This CDR3 has 12 amino acids. V was clipped by 0 bases and J by 8 bases, with 8 bases between them. CDR1 and CDR2 (germline): MGHRA, YSYEKL. CDR3 DNA sequence: TGCGCCAGCAGCCAAGATCAGGAAAAGCAGTACTTC. Protein product: CASSQDQEKQYF.